This TCR beta chain comes out of a study of response to subunit inactivated influenza vaccine. There are 15 residues in the CDR3. The germline V gene has CDR1 SQVTM and CDR2 ANQGSEA. The V and J ends lost 7 bases and 2 bases, in that order; junction bases with no gene match: 12. TCRdb fed the RT-PCR reads into MiXCR, producing one record per CDR3 protein. Among some 190,000 distinct CDR3 sequences listed, roughly an eighth were seen once. The source material was CD8+ T cells sorted from PBMCs, sampled 5 to 6 days after vaccination. The receptor's source is a man in his fifties or sixties who received an inactivated influenza vaccine. The chain combines TRBV29-1 with TRBJ2-7, with 9 bases matching TRBD1. In DNA, the CDR3 is TGCAGCGCCACCTGGGCCGGGACAGGGACCTACGAGCAGTACTTC. This codes for CSATWAGTGTYEQYF.